This T cell receptor (beta chain) was identified in a study of T cell repertoires in breast cancer. Paired alpha-beta TCRs of CD8+ T cells were analyzed by expanded emulsion RT-PCR. Trimming took 4 bases from V and 4 from J; bases not matched to a gene: 10. CDR1 is ENHRY and CDR2 is SYGVKD in the germline V gene. This CDR3 is 16 amino acids long. This clonotype has a single count. Blocking oligonucleotides added to a second nested PCR suppressed unpaired genes. TCRdb independently ran MiXCR on the emulsion pairing reads; one entry per CDR3 protein. This sample has roughly 39,000 distinct CDR3 sequences, with 45% found just once.

The chain has TRBV10-3 and TRBJ1-1; 9 nucleotides align to TRBD1. The sequenced sample consisted of CD8+ T cells. The sequence was obtained from a pool of human donors with breast cancer or a healthy control (not recorded which). The CDR3 DNA reads TGTGCCATCAGTGGGACGGGACAGGGTTGGGGCACTGAAGCTTTCTTT. This codes for CAISGTGQGWGTEAFF.